This section outlines one T cell receptor beta chain sequence together with its context. These data come from a study of blood T cell repertoires in COVID-19. Study as a whole: Spain, Italy and the United States supplied samples that represented acute and convalescent COVID-19.

Sequenced by immunoSEQ multiplex PCR; TCRdb stores in-frame clones only, minus some. The sample consists of around 19,000 clones, roughly 90% of them appearing once. Unmatched junction bases numbered 4, after V lost 5 bases and J lost 1 base. The CDR3 length is 15 residues. Germline V gene data show CDR1 as SGHDT and CDR2 as YYEEEE. The rearrangement joins TRBV5-6 to TRBJ2-1, with 9 nucleotides matching TRBD1. The sequenced sample consisted of peripheral blood. The TCR originated in a human donor in a cohort sampled during active COVID-19. The donor label of this sample is uncertain. The CDR3 here is CASSWGQGSYNEQFF. Here the CDR3 DNA reads TGTGCCAGCAGTTGGGGACAGGGTTCCTACAATGAGCAGTTCTTC.